The 3 T cell receptor beta chains given below trace back to one sample, sequenced in a study of shared clonotypes between healthy human individuals. Terminally differentiated effector memory CD45RA+ cells were left out of the naive CD8 fraction, which was CD45RO-negative and positively selected for CCR7. Repertoires were generated with immunoSEQ multiplex PCR, while TCRdb's copy carries only in-frame clones and drops some. The table includes under 700,000 clones, 85% to 95% detected once. The sequenced material came from naive CD8+ T cells sorted from blood. The receptors derive from a woman younger than 45 in good health.

CDR3 DNA sequence: TGTGCCAGTAGCGAGGGCCACGAGCAGTACTTC. Translated: CASSEGHEQYF. The rearrangement joins TRBV19 to TRBJ2-7; D might be TRBD2 (5 bases). Trimming stripped 6 bases from V and 5 bases from J, with 8 bases between. The CDR3 runs to 11 residues. CDR1 is LNHDA, CDR2 SQIVND, per germline (reference sequence).

This chain joins TRBV25-1 and TRBJ1-1; D gene unclear. The CDR3 extends over 13 amino acids. V gave up 1 base and J gave up 2 bases, with 5 bases separating them. In germline, CDR1 is MGHDK, CDR2 SYGVNS. The CDR3 DNA sequence: TGTGCCAGCAGTGAATCAGAAAACACTGAAGCTTTCTTT. Its protein product is CASSESENTEAFF.

The gene calls are TRBV5-6 and TRBJ2-7, with 9 bases lining up with TRBD1. Germline loops: CDR1 SGHDT, CDR2 YYEEEE. The CDR3 runs 16 residues. After removal of 5 bases from V and 2 bases from J, the junction contained 11 bases not matched to a gene. CDR3 amino acids: CASSSRTGVRAYEQYF. As DNA, the CDR3 is TGTGCCAGCAGTTCGAGGACAGGGGTAAGGGCCTACGAGCAGTACTTC.